This T cell receptor (beta chain) comes out of a study of T cells in Graves' hyperthyroidism and ophthalmopathy. Turning to the study itself: Pretreatment peripheral blood was obtained at initial diagnosis. General observations from the study: Appearing also in blood were most of the thyroid clonotypes expanded above 0.001. Median prediction lead before ophthalmopathy onset was around 7 months with the model. Ophthalmopathy was told apart from stable hyperthyroidism by a 13 V-J model.

CDR1 and CDR2 (germline): SNHLY, FYNNEI. There are 14 residues in the CDR3. Deletions cut 8 bases from V and 4 bases from J, with 15 bases between. The CDR3 regions of TCR beta were amplified from RNA transcripts. When the TCR CDR3 underwent first-round RT-PCR, the HTBI primer set was used. TCRdb reprocessed the multiplex PCR reads with MiXCR, giving one entry per CDR3 protein. The sample contains about 620,000 distinct CDR3 sequences, about 16% of which appear only once. This clonotype was observed a few times. Its target is unknown. The sample was blood. The V gene is TRBV2, the J gene TRBJ2-1, with TRBD1 as a possible D gene (6 bases). The sequence was obtained from a woman in her 30s with Graves' hyperthyroidism. The DNA of the CDR3 is TGTGCCAGCGTTGGCCGAGGGGGATACAATGAGCAGTTCTTC. Protein sequence: CASVGRGGYNEQFF.